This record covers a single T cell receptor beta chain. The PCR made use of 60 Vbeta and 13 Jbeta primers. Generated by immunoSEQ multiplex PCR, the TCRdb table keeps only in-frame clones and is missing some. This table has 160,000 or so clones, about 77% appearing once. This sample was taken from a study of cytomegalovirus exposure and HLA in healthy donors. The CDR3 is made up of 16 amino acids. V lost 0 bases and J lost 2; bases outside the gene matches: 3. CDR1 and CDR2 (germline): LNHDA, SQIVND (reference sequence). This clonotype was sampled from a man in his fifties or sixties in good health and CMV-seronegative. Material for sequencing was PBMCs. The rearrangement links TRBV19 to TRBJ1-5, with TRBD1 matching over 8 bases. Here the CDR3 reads CASSIDSTGGNQPQHF. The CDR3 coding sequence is TGTGCCAGTAGTATAGACTCGACAGGGGGCAATCAGCCCCAGCATTTT.